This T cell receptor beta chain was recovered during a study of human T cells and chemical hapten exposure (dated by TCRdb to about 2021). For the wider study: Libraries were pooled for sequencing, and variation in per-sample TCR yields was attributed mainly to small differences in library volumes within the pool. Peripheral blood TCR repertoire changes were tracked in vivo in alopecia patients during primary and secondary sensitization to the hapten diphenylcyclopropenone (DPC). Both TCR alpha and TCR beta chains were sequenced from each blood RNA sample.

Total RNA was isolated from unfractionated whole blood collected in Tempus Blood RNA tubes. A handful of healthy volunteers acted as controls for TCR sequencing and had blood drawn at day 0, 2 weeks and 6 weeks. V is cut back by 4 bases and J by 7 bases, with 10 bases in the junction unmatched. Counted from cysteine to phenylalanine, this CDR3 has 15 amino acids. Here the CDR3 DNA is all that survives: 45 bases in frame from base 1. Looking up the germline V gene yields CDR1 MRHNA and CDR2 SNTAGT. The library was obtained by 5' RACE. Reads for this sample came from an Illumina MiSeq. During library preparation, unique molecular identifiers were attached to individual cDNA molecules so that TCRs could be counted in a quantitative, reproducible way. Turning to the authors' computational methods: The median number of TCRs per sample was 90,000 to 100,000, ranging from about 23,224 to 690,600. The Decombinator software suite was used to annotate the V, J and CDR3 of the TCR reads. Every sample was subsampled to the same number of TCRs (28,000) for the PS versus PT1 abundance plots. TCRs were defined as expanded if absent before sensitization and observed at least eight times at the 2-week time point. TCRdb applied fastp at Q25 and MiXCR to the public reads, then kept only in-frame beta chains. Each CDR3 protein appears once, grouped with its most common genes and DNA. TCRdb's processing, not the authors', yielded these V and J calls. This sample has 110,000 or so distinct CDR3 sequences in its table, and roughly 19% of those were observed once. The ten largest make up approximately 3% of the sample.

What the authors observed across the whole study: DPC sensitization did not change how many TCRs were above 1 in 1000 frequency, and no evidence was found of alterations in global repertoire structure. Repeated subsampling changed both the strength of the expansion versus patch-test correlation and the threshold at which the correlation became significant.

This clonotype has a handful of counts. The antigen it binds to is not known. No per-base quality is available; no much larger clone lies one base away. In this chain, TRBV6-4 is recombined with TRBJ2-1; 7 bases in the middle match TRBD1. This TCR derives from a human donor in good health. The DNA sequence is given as TGTGCCAGCAGTGCCACAGGGGCGACTTTAAATGAGCAGTTCTTC. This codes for CASSATGATLNEQFF.